This T cell receptor (beta chain) is from a study of blood T cell repertoires in COVID-19. Study information: Researchers got acute and convalescent COVID-19 samples from the United States, Italy and Spain. Sources were T cells, B-cell-depleted T cells, or PBMCs; the material itself was cDNA or gDNA.

Original handling: Nucleated cell counts were estimated from reference gene primer amplification. TCRdb's copy holds only in-frame clones and misses some; the assay was immunoSEQ multiplex PCR. D and trimming come from the DNA, and the V and J calls and clone size come from that table. The sample records roughly 100,000 clones, 65% to 90% being singletons. With 5 bases removed from V and 5 bases from J, the gap between germline ends came to 15 bases. From germline, CDR1 is LNHDA and CDR2 SQIVND (reference sequence). The CDR3 length is 14 residues. Sequenced input: peripheral blood. This sequence joins TRBV19 and TRBJ2-5; D is uncertain. The clonotype originates from a man aged 50-60 years with acute or convalescent COVID-19. The CDR3 DNA is TGTGCCAGTAGTTCGGGTTACGCCTGGGAGACCCAGTACTTC. The encoded protein is CASSSGYAWETQYF.